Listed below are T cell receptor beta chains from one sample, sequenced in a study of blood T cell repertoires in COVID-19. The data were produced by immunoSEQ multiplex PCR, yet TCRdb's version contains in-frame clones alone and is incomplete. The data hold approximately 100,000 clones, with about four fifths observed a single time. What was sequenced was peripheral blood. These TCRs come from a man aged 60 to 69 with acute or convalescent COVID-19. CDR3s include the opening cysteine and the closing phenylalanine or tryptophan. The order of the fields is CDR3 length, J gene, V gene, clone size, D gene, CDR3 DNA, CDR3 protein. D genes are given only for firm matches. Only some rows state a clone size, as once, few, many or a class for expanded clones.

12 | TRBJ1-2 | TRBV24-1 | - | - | TGTGCCACCAGTGATTCCTACTATGGCTACACCTTC | CATSDSYYGYTF
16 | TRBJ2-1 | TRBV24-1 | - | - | TGTGCCACCAGTGATTTCGAGGCGGTTGAGTACAATGAGCAGTTCTTC | CATSDFEAVEYNEQFF
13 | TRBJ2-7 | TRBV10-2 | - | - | TGCGCCAGCAGTGAGGTCCGGGCCTACGAGCAGTACTTC | CASSEVRAYEQYF
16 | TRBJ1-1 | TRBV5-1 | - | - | TGCGCCAGCAGCTTGGCCAGCCAGGTCCCCCCCCGTGAAGCTTTCTTT | CASSLASQVPPREAFF
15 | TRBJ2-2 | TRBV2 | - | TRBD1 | TGTGCCAGCAGTCCCCCGGGACAGGGCACCGGGGAGCTGTTTTTT | CASSPPGQGTGELFF
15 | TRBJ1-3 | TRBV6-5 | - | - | TGTGCCAGCAGTTACTCTCAGTCCCGAGGTGACACCATATATTTT | CASSYSQSRGDTIYF
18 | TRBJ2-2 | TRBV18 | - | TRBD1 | TGTGCCAGCTCTCGAGTAACCCCAGGGGGCGCCGACACCGGGGAGCTGTTTTTT | CASSRVTPGGADTGELFF
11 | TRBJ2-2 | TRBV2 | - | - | TGTGCCACCCTCAGTGGCGGGGAGCTGTTTTTT | CATLSGGELFF
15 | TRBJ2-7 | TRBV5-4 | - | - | TGTGCCAGCAGCCCCGGGTATGAGGGCCGCTACGAGCAGTACTTC | CASSPGYEGRYEQYF
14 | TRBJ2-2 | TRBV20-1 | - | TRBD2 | TGCAGTGCTAGTAGCGGGAATCTAGGCGGGGAGCTGTTTTTT | CSASSGNLGGELFF
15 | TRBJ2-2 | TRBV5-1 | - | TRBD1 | TGCGCCAGCACCGAGACAGGGGGTTACACCGGGGAGCTGTTTTTT | CASTETGGYTGELFF
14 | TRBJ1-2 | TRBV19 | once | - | TGTGCCAGTAGTATCCTCCTGGGGCCGTCTGGCTACACCTTC | CASSILLGPSGYTF
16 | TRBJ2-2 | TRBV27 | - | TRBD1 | TGTGCCAGCAGTGCCTCCGGGACAGCGAACACCGGGGAGCTGTTTTTT | CASSASGTANTGELFF
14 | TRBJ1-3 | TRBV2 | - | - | TGTGCCAGCAGGAGCCAGGGCTCTGGAAACACCATATATTTT | CASRSQGSGNTIYF